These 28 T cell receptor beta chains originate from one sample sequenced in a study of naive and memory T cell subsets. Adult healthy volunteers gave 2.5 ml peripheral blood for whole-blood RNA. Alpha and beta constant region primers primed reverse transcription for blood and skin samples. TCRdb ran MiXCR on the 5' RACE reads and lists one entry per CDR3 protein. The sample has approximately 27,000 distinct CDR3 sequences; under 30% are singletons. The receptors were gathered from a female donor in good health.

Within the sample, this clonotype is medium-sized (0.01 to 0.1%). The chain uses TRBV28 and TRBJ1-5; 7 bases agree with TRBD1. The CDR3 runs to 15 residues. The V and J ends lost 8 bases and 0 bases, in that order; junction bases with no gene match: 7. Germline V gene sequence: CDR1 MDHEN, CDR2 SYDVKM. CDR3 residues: CASGTELNSNQPQHF. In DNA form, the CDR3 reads TGTGCCAGCGGGACAGAACTTAATAGCAATCAGCCCCAGCATTTT.

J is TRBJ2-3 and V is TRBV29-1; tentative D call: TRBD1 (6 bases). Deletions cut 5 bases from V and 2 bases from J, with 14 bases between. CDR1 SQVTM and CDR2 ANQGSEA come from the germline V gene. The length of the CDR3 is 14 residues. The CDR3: CSVRNRDTTDTQYF. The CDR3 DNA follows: TGCAGCGTTCGTAACAGGGACACCACAGATACGCAGTATTTT.

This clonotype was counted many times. The CDR3 loop is CASGDWTDTQYF. CDR3 DNA: TGTGCCAGCGGGGACTGGACAGATACGCAGTATTTT. The chain is built from TRBV28 and TRBJ2-3, with D possibly TRBD2 on 6 matching bases. Germline-derived CDR1 and CDR2 are MDHEN and SYDVKM. Trimming removed 8 bases from V and 3 bases from J, with 9 bases in between. This CDR3 region has 12 residues.

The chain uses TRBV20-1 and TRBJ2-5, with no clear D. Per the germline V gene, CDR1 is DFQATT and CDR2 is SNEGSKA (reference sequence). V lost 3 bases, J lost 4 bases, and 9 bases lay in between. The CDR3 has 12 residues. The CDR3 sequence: CSASVVSETQYF. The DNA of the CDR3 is TGCAGTGCTAGTGTAGTCTCAGAGACCCAGTACTTC.

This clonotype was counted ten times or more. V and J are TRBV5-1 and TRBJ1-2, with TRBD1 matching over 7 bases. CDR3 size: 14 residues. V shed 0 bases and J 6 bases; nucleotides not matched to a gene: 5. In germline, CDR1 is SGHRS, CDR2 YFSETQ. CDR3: CASSLDWTGDGYTF. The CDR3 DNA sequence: TGCGCCAGCAGCTTGGATTGGACAGGTGATGGCTACACCTTC.

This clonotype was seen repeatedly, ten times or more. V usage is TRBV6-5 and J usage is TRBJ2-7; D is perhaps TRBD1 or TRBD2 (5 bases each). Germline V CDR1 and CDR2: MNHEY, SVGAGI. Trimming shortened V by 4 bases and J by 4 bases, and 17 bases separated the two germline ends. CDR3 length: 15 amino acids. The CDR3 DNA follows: TGTGCCAGCAGTTGGGGACGCCCAGAGCGGTACGAGCAGTACTTC. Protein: CASSWGRPERYEQYF.

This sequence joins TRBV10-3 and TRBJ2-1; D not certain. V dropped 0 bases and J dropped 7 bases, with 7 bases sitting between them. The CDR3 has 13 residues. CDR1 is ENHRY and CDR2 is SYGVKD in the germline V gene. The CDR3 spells CAISESVSNEQFF. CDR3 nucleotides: TGTGCCATCAGTGAGTCGGTATCAAATGAGCAGTTCTTC.

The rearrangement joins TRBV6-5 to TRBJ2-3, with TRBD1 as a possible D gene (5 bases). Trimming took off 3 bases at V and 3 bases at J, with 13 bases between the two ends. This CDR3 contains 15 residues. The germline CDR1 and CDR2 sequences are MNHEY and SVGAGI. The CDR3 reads CASSYFGARTDTQYF. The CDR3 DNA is TGTGCCAGCAGTTATTTTGGGGCAAGAACAGATACGCAGTATTTT.

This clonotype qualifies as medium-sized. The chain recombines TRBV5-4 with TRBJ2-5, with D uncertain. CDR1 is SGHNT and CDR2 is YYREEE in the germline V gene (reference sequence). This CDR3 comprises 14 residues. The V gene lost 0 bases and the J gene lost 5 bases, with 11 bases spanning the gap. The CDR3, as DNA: TGTGCCAGCAGCTTGGTTGTCGGCTCGGAGACCCAGTACTTC. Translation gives CASSLVVGSETQYF.

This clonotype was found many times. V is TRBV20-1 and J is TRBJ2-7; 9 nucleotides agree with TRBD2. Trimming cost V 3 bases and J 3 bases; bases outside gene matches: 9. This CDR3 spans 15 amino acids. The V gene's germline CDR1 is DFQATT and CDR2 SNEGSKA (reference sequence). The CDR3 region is CSASWGGGAGYEQYF. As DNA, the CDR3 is TGCAGTGCTAGTTGGGGCGGGGGGGCCGGCTACGAGCAGTACTTC.

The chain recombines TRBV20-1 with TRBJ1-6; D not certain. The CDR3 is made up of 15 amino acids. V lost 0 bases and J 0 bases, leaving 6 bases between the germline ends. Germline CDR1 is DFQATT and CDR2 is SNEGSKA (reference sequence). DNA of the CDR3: TGCAGTGCTAGAGATCAGGTCTCCTATAATTCACCCCTCCACTTT. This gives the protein CSARDQVSYNSPLHF.

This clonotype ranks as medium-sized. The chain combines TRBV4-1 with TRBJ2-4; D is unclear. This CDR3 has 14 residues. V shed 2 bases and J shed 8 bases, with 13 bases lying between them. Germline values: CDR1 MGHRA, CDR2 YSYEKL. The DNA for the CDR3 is TGCGCCAGCAGCCAAAGGTTTAGTCCGGACATTCAGTACTTC. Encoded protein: CASSQRFSPDIQYF.

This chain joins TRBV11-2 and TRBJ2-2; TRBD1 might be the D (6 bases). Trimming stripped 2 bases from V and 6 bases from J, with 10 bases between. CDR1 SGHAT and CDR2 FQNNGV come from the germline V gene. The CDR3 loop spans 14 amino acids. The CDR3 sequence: CASSLLQGSGELFF. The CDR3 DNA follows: TGTGCCAGCAGCTTACTACAGGGTTCCGGGGAGCTGTTTTTT. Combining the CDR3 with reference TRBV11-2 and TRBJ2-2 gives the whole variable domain EAGVAQSPRYKIIEKRQSVAFWCNPISGHATLYWYQQILGQGPKLLIQFQNNGVVDDSQLPKDRFSAERLKGVDSTLKIQPAKLEDSAVYLCASSLLQGSGELFFGEGSRLTVL.

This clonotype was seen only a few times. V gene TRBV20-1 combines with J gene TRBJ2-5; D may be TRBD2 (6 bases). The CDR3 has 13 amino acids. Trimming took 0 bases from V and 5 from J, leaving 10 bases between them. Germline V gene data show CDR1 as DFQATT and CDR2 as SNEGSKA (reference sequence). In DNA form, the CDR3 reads TGCAGTGCTAGAGATGCGGGGCGCGAGACCCAGTACTTC. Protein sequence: CSARDAGRETQYF.

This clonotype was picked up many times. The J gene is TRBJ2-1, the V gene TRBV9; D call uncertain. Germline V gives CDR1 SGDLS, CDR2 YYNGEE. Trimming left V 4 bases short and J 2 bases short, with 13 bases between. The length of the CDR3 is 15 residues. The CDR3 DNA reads TGTGCCAGCAGCTCTGGTAGGTCGACCTACAATGAGCAGTTCTTC. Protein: CASSSGRSTYNEQFF.

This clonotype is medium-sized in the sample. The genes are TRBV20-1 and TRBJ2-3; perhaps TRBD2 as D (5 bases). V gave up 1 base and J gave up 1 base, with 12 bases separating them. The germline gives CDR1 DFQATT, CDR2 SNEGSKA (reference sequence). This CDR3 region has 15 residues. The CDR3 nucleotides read TGCAGTGCTAGAGCGGGTAGCGCGCGCACAGATACGCAGTATTTT. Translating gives CSARAGSARTDTQYF.

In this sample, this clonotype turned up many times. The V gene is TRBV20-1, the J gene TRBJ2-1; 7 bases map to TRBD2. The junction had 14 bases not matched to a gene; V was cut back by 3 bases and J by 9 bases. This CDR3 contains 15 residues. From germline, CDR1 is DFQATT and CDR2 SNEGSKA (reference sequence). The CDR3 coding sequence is TGCAGTGCTAGGAATCTCAGGGCTAGCGGTTTTGAGCAGTTCTTC. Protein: CSARNLRASGFEQFF.

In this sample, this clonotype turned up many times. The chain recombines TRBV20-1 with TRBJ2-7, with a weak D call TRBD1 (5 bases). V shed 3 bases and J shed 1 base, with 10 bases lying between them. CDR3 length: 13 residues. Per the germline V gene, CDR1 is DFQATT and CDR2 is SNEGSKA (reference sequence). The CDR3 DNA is TGCAGTGCTAGTCAGGGTGAATCCTACGAGCAGTACTTC. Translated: CSASQGESYEQYF.

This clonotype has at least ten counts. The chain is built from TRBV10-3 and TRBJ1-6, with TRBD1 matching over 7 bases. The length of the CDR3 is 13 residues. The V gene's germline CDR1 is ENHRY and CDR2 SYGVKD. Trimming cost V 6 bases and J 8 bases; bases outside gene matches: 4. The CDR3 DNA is TGTGCCATCAGCGACAGGGAGGATTCACCCCTCCACTTT. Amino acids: CAISDREDSPLHF.

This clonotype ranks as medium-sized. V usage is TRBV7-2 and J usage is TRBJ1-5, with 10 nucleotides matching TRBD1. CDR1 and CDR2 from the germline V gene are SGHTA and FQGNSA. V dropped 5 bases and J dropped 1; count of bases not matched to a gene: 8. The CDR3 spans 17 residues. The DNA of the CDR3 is TGTGCCAGCAGCCCTAGGACAGGGGGACGGAGCAATCAGCCCCAGCATTTT. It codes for CASSPRTGGRSNQPQHF.

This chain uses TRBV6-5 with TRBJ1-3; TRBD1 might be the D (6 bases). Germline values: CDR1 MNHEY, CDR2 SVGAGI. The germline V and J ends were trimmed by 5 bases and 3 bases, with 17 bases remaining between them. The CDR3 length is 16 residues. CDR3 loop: CASSAYTGAFGNTIYF. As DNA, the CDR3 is TGTGCCAGCAGTGCCTACACGGGGGCGTTTGGAAACACCATATATTTT.

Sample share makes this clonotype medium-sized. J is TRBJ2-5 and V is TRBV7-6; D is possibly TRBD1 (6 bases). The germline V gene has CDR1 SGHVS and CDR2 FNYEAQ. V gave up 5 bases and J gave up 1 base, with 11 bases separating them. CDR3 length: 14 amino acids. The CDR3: CASSPGQTQETQYF. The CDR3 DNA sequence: TGTGCCAGCAGCCCCGGACAGACCCAAGAGACCCAGTACTTC.

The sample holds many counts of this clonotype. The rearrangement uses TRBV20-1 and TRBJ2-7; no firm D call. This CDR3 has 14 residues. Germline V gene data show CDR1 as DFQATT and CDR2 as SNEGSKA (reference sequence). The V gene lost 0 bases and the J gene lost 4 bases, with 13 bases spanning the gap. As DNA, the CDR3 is TGCAGTGCTAGAGACCCCGGTCGGACGTACGAGCAGTACTTC. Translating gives CSARDPGRTYEQYF.

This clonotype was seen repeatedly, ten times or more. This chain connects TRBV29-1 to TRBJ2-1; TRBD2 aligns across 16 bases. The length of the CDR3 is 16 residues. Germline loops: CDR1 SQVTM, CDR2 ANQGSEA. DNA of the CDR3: TGCACCTCGTTGGGCGGGACTAGCGGGAGGGACAATGAGCAGTTCTTC. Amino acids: CTSLGGTSGRDNEQFF.

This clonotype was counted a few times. The CDR3 DNA follows: TGCGCCAGCAGCAAGACAGTTGGGGCCAACGTCCTGACTTTC. Protein sequence: CASSKTVGANVLTF. The chain recombines TRBV5-1 with TRBJ2-6, with D tentatively TRBD1 (5 bases). This CDR3 spans 14 amino acids. The germline V gene has CDR1 SGHRS and CDR2 YFSETQ. V gave up 4 bases and J gave up 3 bases, with 8 bases separating them.

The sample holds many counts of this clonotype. CDR3 in amino acids: CASSLDVFEQYF. In DNA, the CDR3 is TGTGCCAGCAGCTTAGACGTCTTCGAGCAGTACTTC. This chain connects TRBV7-2 to TRBJ2-7, with D unclear. Germline V gene lookup returns CDR1 SGHTA and CDR2 FQGNSA. The germline V and J ends were trimmed by 1 base and 6 bases, with 7 bases remaining between them. This CDR3 has 12 amino acids. The full variable domain, rest sourced from reference TRBV7-2 and TRBJ2-7, is GAGVSQSPSNKVTEKGKDVELRCDPISGHTALYWYRQSLGQGLEFLIYFQGNSAPDKSGLPSDRFSAERTGGSVSTLTIQRTQQEDSAVYLCASSLDVFEQYFGPGTRLTVT.

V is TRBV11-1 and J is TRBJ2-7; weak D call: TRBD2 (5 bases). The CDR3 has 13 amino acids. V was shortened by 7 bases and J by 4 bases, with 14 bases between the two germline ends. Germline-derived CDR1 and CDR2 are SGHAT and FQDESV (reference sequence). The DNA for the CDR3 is TGTGCCAGCACCAACCCCCCGGGGTACGAGCAGTACTTC. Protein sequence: CASTNPPGYEQYF.

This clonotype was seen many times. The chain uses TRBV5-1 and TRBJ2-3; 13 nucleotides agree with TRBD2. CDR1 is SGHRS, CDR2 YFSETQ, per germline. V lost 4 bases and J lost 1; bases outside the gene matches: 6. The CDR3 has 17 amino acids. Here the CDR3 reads CASSNGLAGAGTDTQYF. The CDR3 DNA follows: TGCGCCAGCAGCAACGGACTAGCGGGGGCCGGCACAGATACGCAGTATTTT.